The rows below give T cell receptor beta chains drawn from one sample of a study of cytomegalovirus exposure and HLA in healthy donors. Using immunoSEQ multiplex PCR, the repertoire was profiled, and TCRdb retains in-frame clones only, with some absent. The sample holds 100,000 or so clones, approximately 84% seen once. The sequenced sample consisted of PBMCs. The receptor source for this set is a male donor in good health and CMV-seronegative. The CDR3 runs from the conserved cysteine through the conserved F or W. A D gene is named only where the DNA matches it firmly. Expanded clones get a size class; other rows say once, few or many, or leave the size out.

J gene,V gene,D gene,clone size,CDR3 protein,CDR3 DNA
TRBJ2-2,TRBV7-9,TRBD2,.,CASSSIPGLVHTGELFF,TGTGCCAGCAGCTCGATTCCGGGACTAGTCCACACCGGGGAGCTGTTTTTT
TRBJ1-5,TRBV4-2,TRBD1,.,CASSQSHDRDNQPQHF,TGTGCCAGCAGCCAATCCCATGACAGGGACAATCAGCCCCAGCATTTT
TRBJ2-2,TRBV7-3,TRBD2,.,CASSLIAGLAGTGTGELFF,TGTGCCAGCAGCTTAATAGCGGGACTAGCGGGGACCGGTACCGGGGAGCTGTTTTTT
TRBJ2-5,TRBV5-1,.,few,CASSATSEETQYF,TGCGCCAGCAGCGCCACATCGGAGGAGACCCAGTACTTC
TRBJ2-7,TRBV21-1,.,.,CASSIGGDYEQYF,TGTGCCAGCAGTATAGGAGGAGATTACGAGCAGTACTTC
TRBJ2-3,TRBV19,.,.,CASRGVPGTDTQYF,TGTGCCAGTAGAGGGGTTCCCGGCACAGATACGCAGTATTTT
TRBJ2-2,TRBV5-1,.,once,CASSLARGVTSNTGELFF,TGCGCCAGCAGCTTGGCCAGGGGAGTAACTTCGAACACCGGGGAGCTGTTTTTT
TRBJ1-1,TRBV19,TRBD1,.,CASSSGGEAFF,TGTGCCAGTAGTTCAGGGGGTGAAGCTTTCTTT
TRBJ1-1,TRBV27,TRBD1,.,CASSFLITGGGNTEAFF,TGTGCCAGCAGTTTCCTTATTACAGGGGGCGGGAACACTGAAGCTTTCTTT
TRBJ1-1,TRBV12-5,.,few,CASGLGEGVKAFF,TGTGCTAGTGGTTTGGGAGAAGGGGTTAAAGCTTTCTTT
TRBJ1-1,TRBV10-3,.,.,CAISDPVGGASGEAFF,TGTGCCATCAGTGACCCAGTGGGGGGGGCGAGTGGTGAAGCTTTCTTT
TRBJ1-1,TRBV4-3,.,few,CASSPTHRAHTEAFF,TGCGCCAGCAGCCCAACACACAGGGCTCACACTGAAGCTTTCTTT
TRBJ2-3,TRBV30,.,.,CAWSFLIDSPSTDTQYF,TGTGCCTGGAGTTTCCTAATTGACAGCCCTAGCACAGATACGCAGTATTTT
TRBJ2-5,TRBV9,TRBD2,.,CASSAREGTGETQYF,TGTGCCAGCAGCGCCAGGGAGGGGACGGGGGAGACCCAGTACTTC
TRBJ2-1,TRBV6-6,.,.,CASSYGSASRYNEQFF,TGTGCCAGCAGTTACGGGTCGGCTAGCCGTTACAATGAGCAGTTCTTC
TRBJ2-7,TRBV2,.,.,CASSGRGPQYF,TGTGCCAGCAGTGGACGAGGGCCGCAGTACTTC
TRBJ2-7,TRBV27,TRBD1,once,CASRDRKGFHEQYF,TGTGCCAGCCGGGACAGAAAGGGGTTCCACGAGCAGTACTTC
TRBJ2-7,TRBV27,.,few,CASSLSGVSEQYF,TGTGCCAGCAGTTTATCCGGGGTCTCCGAGCAGTACTTC
TRBJ2-7,TRBV4-2,.,.,CASSQAGFIDEQYF,TGTGCCAGCAGCCAAGCAGGGTTCATCGACGAGCAGTACTTC
TRBJ2-7,TRBV28,TRBD2,.,CASSFHSGQSSYEQYF,TGTGCCAGCAGCTTCCATAGCGGGCAGAGCTCCTACGAGCAGTACTTC
TRBJ2-1,TRBV7-3,TRBD2,.,CASSLTSSNEQFF,TGTGCCAGCAGCTTGACTAGCAGCAATGAGCAGTTCTTC
TRBJ2-5,TRBV29-1,.,.,CSARGAEETQYF,TGCAGCGCCAGGGGGGCGGAAGAGACCCAGTACTTC
TRBJ2-1,TRBV2,.,.,CASSTDWGQFF,TGTGCCAGCAGCACTGACTGGGGCCAGTTCTTC
TRBJ2-5,TRBV5-1,.,.,CASSVAGRGETQYF,TGCGCCAGCAGCGTTGCTGGAAGGGGGGAGACCCAGTACTTC
TRBJ2-5,TRBV7-3,.,.,CASSQSGYQETQYF,TGTGCCAGCAGCCAAAGCGGTTACCAAGAGACCCAGTACTTC
TRBJ2-5,TRBV7-2,TRBD2,.,CASSYGTSGSNVETQYF,TGTGCCAGCAGCTATGGGACTAGCGGGAGTAATGTAGAGACCCAGTACTTC
TRBJ2-7,TRBV5-1,.,.,CASSLGGSYYEQYF,TGCGCCAGCAGCTTGGGCGGCAGTTACTACGAGCAGTACTTC
TRBJ2-7,TRBV5-1,.,.,CASSLGGGGSEQYF,TGCGCCAGCAGCTTGGGCGGTGGTGGATCCGAGCAGTACTTC
TRBJ1-2,TRBV7-3,TRBD1,.,CASSQSPGQNYGYTF,TGTGCCAGCAGCCAATCGCCGGGACAGAACTATGGCTACACCTTC
TRBJ2-7,TRBV28,.,once,CASSSLVSSYEQYF,TGTGCCAGCAGTTCCCTCGTCAGCTCCTACGAGCAGTACTTC
TRBJ2-1,TRBV11-3,.,.,CASSAGETYNEQFF,TGTGCCAGCAGCGCCGGTGAGACCTACAATGAGCAGTTCTTC
TRBJ2-7,TRBV15,TRBD2,.,CATSALWASGDSYEQYF,TGTGCCACCAGCGCACTTTGGGCTAGCGGAGACTCATACGAGCAGTACTTC
TRBJ1-5,TRBV19,.,.,CASSIEGEGLQPQHF,TGTGCCAGTAGTATAGAGGGGGAGGGTCTGCAGCCCCAGCATTTT
TRBJ1-5,TRBV10-3,.,.,CAISGEGLSNQPQHF,TGTGCCATCAGTGGAGAGGGCCTTAGCAATCAGCCCCAGCATTTT
TRBJ1-5,TRBV19,TRBD1,.,CASSGRTGSNQPQHF,TGTGCCAGTAGTGGCAGGACAGGGAGTAATCAGCCCCAGCATTTT
TRBJ1-5,TRBV4-1,.,few,CASSQEGTAGRGAQHF,TGCGCCAGCAGCCAAGAAGGAACAGCGGGGAGGGGGGCCCAGCATTTT
TRBJ2-1,TRBV5-8,.,.,CASSSGGLEYNEQFF,TGTGCCAGCAGCTCAGGTGGGCTCGAATACAATGAGCAGTTCTTC
TRBJ2-3,TRBV2,.,.,CASSPTGGGTDTQYF,TGTGCCAGCAGTCCCACGGGGGGCGGGACAGATACGCAGTATTTT
TRBJ1-1,TRBV7-2,.,.,CASSLYGGGNTEAFF,TGTGCCAGCAGCTTATATGGGGGGGGGAACACTGAAGCTTTCTTT
TRBJ1-5,TRBV5-5,.,.,CASSLKDSHRSNQPQHF,TGTGCCAGCAGCTTGAAGGACTCTCATAGGAGCAATCAGCCCCAGCATTTT
TRBJ2-7,TRBV9,.,once,CASSVGPTLWEQYF,TGTGCCAGCAGCGTAGGTCCCACCCTATGGGAGCAGTACTTC
TRBJ1-5,TRBV21-1,.,.,CASSGTPNSNQPQHF,TGTGCCAGTAGTGGGACACCAAATAGCAATCAGCCCCAGCATTTT
TRBJ2-3,TRBV6-6,TRBD2,few,CASSYSTSGYTDTQYF,TGTGCCAGCAGTTACTCGACTAGCGGATACACAGATACGCAGTATTTT
TRBJ2-6,TRBV7-9,.,.,CSSSSSTILRSGANVLTF,TGTTCCAGCAGCTCCTCCACGATTCTACGCTCTGGGGCCAACGTCCTGACTTTC
TRBJ2-3,TRBV30,.,.,CAWRTQRPTDTQYF,TGTGCCTGGAGGACTCAGCGGCCCACAGATACGCAGTATTTT
TRBJ2-1,TRBV5-1,TRBD2,.,CASRNLAGQAGEQFF,TGCGCCAGCAGAAACCTAGCGGGTCAGGCGGGGGAGCAGTTCTTC
TRBJ1-2,TRBV4-3,.,few,CASSPNGQGNYGYTF,TGCGCCAGCAGCCCAAACGGACAAGGGAACTATGGCTACACCTTC
TRBJ2-7,TRBV11-3,TRBD2,.,CASSLKTGLAVYEQYF,TGTGCCAGCAGCTTAAAGACGGGACTAGCGGTCTACGAGCAGTACTTC
TRBJ2-7,TRBV9,TRBD2,.,CASSPRPGLAGGSYEQYF,TGTGCCAGCAGCCCCCGACCGGGACTAGCGGGAGGCTCCTACGAGCAGTACTTC
TRBJ1-3,TRBV6-1,TRBD1,few,CASSGQGPGGNTIYF,TGTGCCAGCAGTGGACAGGGACCGGGTGGAAACACCATATATTTT
TRBJ2-1,TRBV13,TRBD2,.,CASSGLGNEQFF,TGTGCCAGCAGCGGACTAGGCAATGAGCAGTTCTTC
TRBJ1-2,TRBV19,TRBD1,.,CASSDSGQLNYGYTF,TGTGCCAGTAGTGACTCGGGACAGCTCAACTATGGCTACACCTTC
TRBJ2-7,TRBV21-1,.,few,CATIIYEQYF,TGTGCCACCATCATCTACGAGCAGTACTTC
TRBJ1-4,TRBV30,.,.,CAWSGGGTNEKLFF,TGTGCCTGGAGTGGGGGGGGAACTAATGAAAAACTGTTTTTT
TRBJ2-5,TRBV28,.,.,CASSLPLGTALGAQYF,TGTGCCAGCAGTTTACCTCTAGGGACTGCATTAGGTGCCCAGTACTTC